Listed here are 5 T cell receptor beta chains from one sample, sequenced in a study of prognosis after radiotherapy for stage I lung cancer. Amplicons of TCR beta CDR3 were generated from genomic DNA by two-round multiplex PCR. For every TRBV and TRBJ gene, a specific primer was used in first-round PCR. TCRdb re-called the multiplex PCR reads through MiXCR, storing one row per CDR3 protein. This table has around 26,000 distinct CDR3 sequences, approximately 40% appearing once. This specimen was PBMCs, taken before or after stereotactic body radiation therapy (not recorded which). These receptors originate from a donor over 45 with non-small cell lung cancer.

This clonotype was detected only once. An end of the junction does not agree with germline; a read error may underlie this. The chain recombines TRBV27 with TRBJ2-6; 8 bases align to TRBD1. Germline assignment: CDR1 MNHEY and CDR2 SMNVEV (reference sequence). This CDR3 region has 17 residues. CDR3 protein: CASSKLDRAGEANALTF. For the CDR3, the DNA is TGTGCCAGCAGTAAGTTGGACAGGGCAGGTGAGGCCAACGCCCTGACTTTC.

This clonotype showed up many times. This chain links TRBV15 with TRBJ1-1; D unclear. The V gene's germline CDR1 is LNHNV and CDR2 YYDKDF (reference sequence). The CDR3 consists of 15 residues. The V gene lost 2 bases and the J gene lost 0 bases, with 10 bases spanning the gap. CDR3 DNA: TGTGCCACCAGCAGATTTTCGGACCTGAACACTGAAGCTTTCTTT. Protein product: CATSRFSDLNTEAFF.

This clonotype was seen many times. This chain uses TRBV7-3 with TRBJ2-1; 10 nucleotides match TRBD2. Germline CDR1 is SGHTA and CDR2 is FQGTGA. CDR3 size: 17 residues. V was pared by 4 bases and J by 8 bases, with 14 bases of the junction left unmatched. The CDR3 DNA sequence: TGTGCCAGCAGCTCGACACCGGGACTAGCGTCCGAACATGAGCAGTTCTTC. Its translation: CASSSTPGLASEHEQFF.

In the case of this clonotype: It differs at one base from a far larger clone, so likely a read error. The rearrangement uses TRBV7-3 and TRBJ2-4; 7 positions agree with TRBD2. CDR1 and CDR2 (germline): SGHTA, FQGTGA. The CDR3 runs 14 residues. V trimming: 1 base; J trimming: 13 bases; junction bases outside the gene matches: 10. The CDR3 DNA reads as TGTGCCAGCAGCTTAAATCCGGGGAGGGAGAACCAGTACTTC. Translation gives CASSLNPGRENQYF.

In the case of this clonotype: One end of the junction varies from germline; a read error may be responsible. The chain couples TRBV20-1 to TRBJ2-7; perhaps TRBD1 as D (8 bases). The germline V gene has CDR1 DFQATT and CDR2 SNEGSKA (reference sequence). The CDR3 covers 13 residues. The CDR3 is CSAEDTGGGEKYF. In DNA form, the CDR3 reads TGCAGTGCTGAGGACACAGGGGGGGGCGAGAAGTACTTC.